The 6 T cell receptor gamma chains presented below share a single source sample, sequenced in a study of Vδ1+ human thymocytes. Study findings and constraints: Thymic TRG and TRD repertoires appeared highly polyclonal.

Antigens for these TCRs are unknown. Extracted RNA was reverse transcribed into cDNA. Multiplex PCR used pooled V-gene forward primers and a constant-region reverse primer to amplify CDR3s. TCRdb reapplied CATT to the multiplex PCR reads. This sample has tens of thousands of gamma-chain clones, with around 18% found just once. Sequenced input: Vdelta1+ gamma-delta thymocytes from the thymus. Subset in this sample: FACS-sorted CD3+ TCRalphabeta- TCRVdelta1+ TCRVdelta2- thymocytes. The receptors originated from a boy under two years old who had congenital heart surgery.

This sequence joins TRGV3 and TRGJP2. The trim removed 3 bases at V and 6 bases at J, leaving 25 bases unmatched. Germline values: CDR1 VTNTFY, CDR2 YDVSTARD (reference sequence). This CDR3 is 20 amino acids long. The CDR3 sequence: CATWDRGVFNRLAGDWIKTF. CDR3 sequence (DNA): TGTGCCACCTGGGACCGGGGGGTGTTTAATCGGCTCGCCGGTGATTGGATCAAGACGTTT.

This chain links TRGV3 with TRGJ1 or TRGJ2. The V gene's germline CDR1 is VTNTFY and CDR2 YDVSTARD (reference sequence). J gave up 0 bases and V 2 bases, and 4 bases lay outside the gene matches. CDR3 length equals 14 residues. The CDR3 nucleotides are TGTGCCACCTGGGACATATCGAATTATTATAAGAAACTCTTT. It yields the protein CATWDISNYYKKLF.

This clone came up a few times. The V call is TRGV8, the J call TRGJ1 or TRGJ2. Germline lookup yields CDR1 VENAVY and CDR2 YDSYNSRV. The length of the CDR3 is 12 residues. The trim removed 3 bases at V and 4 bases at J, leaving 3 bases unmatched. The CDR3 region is CATWDQYYKKLF. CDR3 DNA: TGTGCCACCTGGGATCAATATTATAAGAAACTCTTT.

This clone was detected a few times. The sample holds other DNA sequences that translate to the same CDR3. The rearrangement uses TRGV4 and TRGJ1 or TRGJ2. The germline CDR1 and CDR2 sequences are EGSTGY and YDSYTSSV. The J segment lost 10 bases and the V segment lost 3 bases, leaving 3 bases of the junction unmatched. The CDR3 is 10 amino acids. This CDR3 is CATWDWKKLF. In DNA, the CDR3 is TGTGCCACCTGGGATTGGAAGAAACTCTTT.

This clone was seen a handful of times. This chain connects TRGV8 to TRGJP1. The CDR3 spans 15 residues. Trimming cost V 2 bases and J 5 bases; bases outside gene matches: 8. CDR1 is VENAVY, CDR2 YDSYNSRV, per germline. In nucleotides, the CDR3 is TGTGCCACCTGGGATACGGGGGGGACTGGTTGGTTCAAGATATTT. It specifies CATWDTGGTGWFKIF.

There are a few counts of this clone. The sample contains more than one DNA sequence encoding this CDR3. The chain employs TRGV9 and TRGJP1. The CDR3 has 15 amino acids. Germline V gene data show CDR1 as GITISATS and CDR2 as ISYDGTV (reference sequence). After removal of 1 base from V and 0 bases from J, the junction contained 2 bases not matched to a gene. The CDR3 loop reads CALWEVNTTGWFKIF. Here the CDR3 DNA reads TGTGCCTTGTGGGAGGTAAATACCACTGGTTGGTTCAAGATATTT.